One and the same sample provided the 14 T cell receptor beta chains below, sequenced in a study of T-cell reconstitution after alpha-beta-depleted transplantation in children. During its preparation, the TCRbeta library received unique molecular identifiers. MiXCR, run by TCRdb on the PCR reads, gives a single entry per CDR3 protein. The sample includes about 250,000 distinct CDR3 sequences, 20% to 30% of them seen just once. This specimen was PBMCs, mostly from graft donor cells, taken 360 days after TCRalphabeta/CD19-depleted stem cell transplant. These receptors originate from a female patient between 2 and 10 years old who had a stem cell transplant for congenital amegakaryocytic thrombocytopenia, so the T cells may come from the graft donor.

The chain recombines TRBV3-1 with TRBJ2-7; no reliable D call. Looked up from germline, CDR1 is LGHDT and CDR2 is YNNKEL (reference sequence). V lost 2 bases and J 4 bases, leaving 15 bases between the germline ends. The CDR3 consists of 15 residues. The CDR3 nucleotides read TGTGCCAGCAGCCAAAGGGATCTGAGCCTTTACGAGCAGTACTTC. Translation gives CASSQRDLSLYEQYF.

The rearrangement links TRBV5-4 to TRBJ2-4; TRBD1 aligns across 9 bases. After removal of 0 bases from V and 0 bases from J, the junction contained 10 bases not matched to a gene. This CDR3 has 19 residues. Germline V gene sequence: CDR1 SGHNT, CDR2 YYREEE (reference sequence). CDR3 sequence reads: CASSLVFGQGFPAKNIQYF. CDR3 nucleotides: TGTGCCAGCAGCTTGGTTTTCGGACAGGGGTTTCCAGCCAAAAACATTCAGTACTTC.

CDR3 coding DNA: TGCAGCGTTGAATGGGGGCCAAGCTATGGCTACACCTTC. As protein: CSVEWGPSYGYTF. The chain links TRBV29-1 to TRBJ1-2, with a possible D match to TRBD1 (6 bases). The CDR3 is 13 residues long. V gave up 2 bases and J gave up 4 bases, with 11 bases separating them. Germline V gives CDR1 SQVTM, CDR2 ANQGSEA. The whole variable domain, filled in from reference TRBV29-1 and TRBJ1-2, reads SAVISQKPSRDICQRGTSLTIQCQVDSQVTMMFWYRQQPGQSLTLIATANQGSEATYESGFVIDKFPISRPNLTFSTLTVSNMSPEDSSIYLCSVEWGPSYGYTFGSGTRLTVV.

This CDR3 reads CNTGQASPNYGYTF. For the CDR3, the DNA is TGCAACACAGGACAGGCGTCACCTAACTATGGCTACACCTTC. The chain joins TRBV20-1 to TRBJ1-2; 7 bases map to TRBD1. Germline CDR1 is DFQATT and CDR2 is SNEGSKA (reference sequence). The CDR3 sequence is 14 residues long.

The gene calls are TRBV19 and TRBJ2-6, with D possibly TRBD2 on 5 matching bases. V lost 6 bases and J 0 bases, leaving 15 bases between the germline ends. The CDR3 consists of 17 residues. The V gene's germline CDR1 is LNHDA and CDR2 SQIVND (reference sequence). CDR3 residues: CASSDTGKISGANVLTF. CDR3 nucleotide sequence: TGTGCCAGTAGCGATACGGGGAAAATCTCTGGGGCCAACGTCCTGACTTTC.

This clonotype has only a few counts. This chain joins TRBV30 and TRBJ2-7, with 8 bases matching TRBD1. V lost 2 bases to trimming and J lost 1 base; unmatched junction nucleotides: 13. Germline CDR1 GTSNPN, CDR2 SVGIG (reference sequence). CDR3 length equals 17 residues. The CDR3 region has the DNA TGTGCCTGGAGTTACCCCAGGACAGGGTTCGCATCCTACGAGCAGTACTTC. This sequence encodes CAWSYPRTGFASYEQYF.

This clonotype was seen only once. The genes are TRBV28 and TRBJ1-5, with D possibly matching TRBD1 (6 bases). With 5 bases removed from V and 4 bases from J, the gap between germline ends came to 18 bases. Germline V CDR1 and CDR2: MDHEN, SYDVKM. The CDR3 extends over 16 amino acids. This CDR3 is CASSLQGAGWNQPQHF. The CDR3 DNA reads TGTGCCAGCAGTCTACAGGGAGCGGGCTGGAATCAGCCCCAGCATTTT.

The rearrangement joins TRBV27 to TRBJ2-1; D is possibly TRBD1 or TRBD2 (5 bases each). The CDR3 spans 13 residues. V was clipped by 6 bases and J by 3 bases, with 9 bases between them. The germline CDR1 and CDR2 sequences are MNHEY and SMNVEV (reference sequence). CDR3 in DNA: TGTGCCAGCAGAGGGACCCTCTACAATGAGCAGTTCTTC. The encoded protein is CASRGTLYNEQFF.

This clonotype came up many times. The rearrangement joins TRBV5-5 to TRBJ1-2, with 9 bases identical to TRBD1. V lost 1 base, J lost 6 bases, and 7 bases stayed unmatched. Germline V gene data show CDR1 as SGHKS and CDR2 as YYEKEE (reference sequence). The CDR3 is 15 residues long. This CDR3 reads CASSLKGTGNHGYTF. The DNA for the CDR3 is TGTGCCAGCAGCTTGAAGGGGACAGGGAATCATGGCTACACCTTC.

V usage is TRBV28 and J usage is TRBJ1-1; tentative D call: TRBD1 (6 bases). Germline lookup yields CDR1 MDHEN and CDR2 SYDVKM. V was pared by 4 bases and J by 1 base, with 16 bases between. The CDR3 consists of 16 residues. CDR3 protein: CASSYSTFRGNTEAFF. The CDR3 DNA reads TGTGCCAGCAGTTATAGTACATTCAGGGGGAACACTGAAGCTTTCTTT.

The rearrangement joins TRBV25-1 to TRBJ1-6, with D hard to call. V was trimmed by 2 bases and J by 9 bases, leaving 5 bases between them. The CDR3 sequence is 12 residues long. Germline assignment: CDR1 MGHDK and CDR2 SYGVNS. The CDR3 here is CASSENGSPLHF. DNA for the CDR3: TGTGCCAGCAGTGAAAACGGTTCACCCCTCCACTTT.

The rearrangement joins TRBV15 to TRBJ2-2; weak D call: TRBD2 (6 bases). V was cut by 1 base and J by 0 bases, with 18 bases left in between. This CDR3 has 19 residues. Germline V gene sequence: CDR1 LNHNV, CDR2 YYDKDF (reference sequence). The CDR3 protein is CATSRVAFRAGTNTGELFF. The CDR3 DNA is TGTGCCACCAGCAGAGTTGCGTTTAGGGCGGGGACGAACACCGGGGAGCTGTTTTTT.

This clonotype was picked up a small number of times. For the CDR3, the DNA is TGCGCCAGCACTGACGCAGGCGGTGGCTACACCTTC. It translates to CASTDAGGGYTF. The chain combines TRBV10-2 with TRBJ1-2; D is ambiguous. The ends were cut back, 7 bases at V and 7 bases at J, with 13 bases in the middle. Germline lookup yields CDR1 WSHSY and CDR2 SAAADI. This CDR3 has 12 amino acids.

The V and J genes are TRBV24-1 and TRBJ2-7; TRBD2 matches 7 bases. This CDR3 is 15 amino acids long. With 1 base clipped from V and 1 base from J, the junction kept 3 bases outside the gene matches. Germline V gene lookup returns CDR1 KGHDR and CDR2 SFDVKD. The CDR3, as DNA: TGTGCCACCAGTGATTTCACGGGGGGATCCTACGAGCAGTACTTC. It encodes CATSDFTGGSYEQYF.